This T cell receptor beta chain was recovered during a study of cytomegalovirus exposure and HLA in healthy donors (dated by TCRdb to about 2017). About the investigation overall: An earlier analysis of a few hundred of the donors reported roughly 300 Gb of sequence data and 95 million to 120 million unique TCR beta sequences obtained from approximately 180 million T cells. Approximately 300 gigabases of sequencing data and around 90 million unique TCR sequences made up an early release that covered about 640 HLA-typed donors. The genetic ancestry cluster associated with self-reported Caucasian donors included over 65% of the approximately 430 genotyped donors. The study aimed to test whether signatures of past pathogen exposure could be identified by cataloging public T cell receptors. The T cell repertoires of around 730 subjects were profiled by immunosequencing and related to cytomegalovirus serostatus. Along with the 666-subject first cohort, a separate validation cohort of over a hundred different subjects was used. High-throughput TCR immunosequencing, statistical association of individual TCRs with disease status, and machine learning were combined to predict cytomegalovirus infection status. A later analysis re-analyzed previously published TCR beta repertoires from 650 to 800 donors and added high-resolution HLA genotyping to study TCR occurrence patterns. Rather than using new phenotypic data, the later analysis identified candidate immune exposures from TCR beta sequences and from how often those sequences occurred across donors. In an earlier analysis of roughly 540 of the donors, high-throughput TCR beta sequencing was used to judge whether each TCR beta V gene segment behaved as functional or pseudogenic. Donor age, sex, ethnicity and CMV serostatus were compiled together with the repertoire data. In a later genetic analysis, genome-wide SNP genotypes for about three fifths of the roughly 670 donors were used, and that subset was treated as a discovery cohort. Every discovery cohort repertoire had been produced on one sequencing platform. Both class I and class II loci were covered by HLA typing, at four-digit resolution. Typing coverage differed by locus: A, B, C, DRB1 and DQB1 were typed in about 620-640 donors, DQA1 in about 550, DPA1 in over 600, and DPB1 in 400 to 490. Four to six DR-DQ haplotypes were handled as single units for association and clustering, since linkage in the cohort was strong. Across around 400 genotyped donors of the cohort, an average of about 240,000 unique TCR beta nucleotide sequences per donor were sequenced, and roughly 20% of those sequences were non-productive.

Concerning this clone itself: Its antigen target is currently unknown. Base quality data are lacking; no much larger clone is found one base away.

Libraries were prepared through the immunoSEQ multiplex PCR assay. The multiplex PCR relied on a mix of 60 forward primers for TCR Vbeta segments and 13 reverse primers for TCR Jbeta segments. The CDR3 region of rearranged TCR beta genes was amplified from genomic DNA with a multiplex PCR assay. The Illumina HiSeq System was used to sequence the amplified TCR beta libraries as 87-base-pair reads. The paper's processing steps were these. A later analysis tallied around 87 million unique TCR beta chains across the 550 to 850 repertoires, and about 10 million of those chains were shared by two or more donors. A nearest-neighbor algorithm error-corrected the raw reads and collapsed the reads into unique sequences, merging closely related sequences to remove PCR and sequencing errors. V, D and J gene segments were assigned by aligning CDR3 sequences to IMGT reference sequences. For a sequence to be retained, a match of at least six nucleotides to both a V gene segment and a J gene segment was required. Rearrangements were called productive when the CDR3 lacked stop codons and stayed in frame with V and J; all others were non-productive. Following IMGT convention, CDR3 was defined as the stretch from the second conserved V-encoded cysteine up to the conserved J-encoded phenylalanine. In an earlier analysis of 550 to 650 of the donors, sequences lacking an unambiguous match to a single V gene segment were excluded. An earlier analysis of a few hundred of the donors classified V segments as functional when productive rearrangements were above 56.7% and as segregating when the standard deviation between donors was above 5%. A statistical classification framework was built to diagnose cytomegalovirus status from the catalog of TCR beta chain sequences. V and J gene assignment, in a later analysis, came from comparing TCR nucleotide sequences with IMGT/GENE-DB human TR gene sequences. The TCRdist pipeline was used in a later analysis to assign CDR3 sequences and most-parsimonious VDJ recombination scenarios. In a later analysis, every TCR beta chain was defined by the combination of its CDR3 amino acid sequence and its V-gene family, and reads without a unique V-gene family were dropped. To address suspected cross-contamination and a sequencing artifact, a later analysis removed 450 to 700 highly shared, low-generation-probability nucleotide sequences. In a later analysis, a clonal expansion index for each public chain was calculated from normalized within-repertoire ranks of inferred template counts. Generation probabilities in a later analysis came from a VDJ recombination model fitted to out-of-frame rearrangements, and those results were checked against IGoR. In a later analysis, TCR-TCR, TCR-HLA and TCR-CMV co-occurrence was scored with hypergeometric tests, and a repertoire-size bias correction was applied to TCR pairs. In a later analysis, false discovery rates were estimated by permuting HLA or CMV assignments 20 times. In a later analysis, co-occurring TCRs were grouped with DBSCAN, and TCRdist sequence similarity was added when clustering was performed within HLA-allele-positive subsets. Co-occurrence clustering excluded repertoires with fewer than 30,000 or more than 120,000 public chains, plus five with anomalous nucleotide sharing. The table comes from immuneACCESS by way of TCRdb, which keeps in-frame sequences with V and J called. Part of the clones is missing from these tables; in studies checked, under half for an unresolved V gene and the rest for unknown reasons. Clone size and V and J calls were adopted from that table, with D and trimming inferred from the DNA. Across this sample there are fewer than 110,000 clones, with under 80% seen only once. The leading ten clones occupy 4.1% of the sample.

The cohort was made up of around 720 healthy bone marrow donors. At the time of sampling, every cohort member was nominally healthy, though immune exposures that went unrecorded were likely present. The donor tested CMV seronegative, placing the donor among the 352 seronegative members of the cohort. Each donor provided a peripheral blood sample, and peripheral blood mononuclear cells were used for TCR beta sequencing. Genomic DNA extraction from the blood cell samples was performed with the Qiagen DNeasy Blood Extraction Kit. The paper's findings and limits, for the study overall: For the cohort, immune exposure information was limited to CMV serostatus. A later analysis found that HLA-associated TCR beta chains were more clonally expanded and had lower generation probabilities than equally common non-associated chains. A later analysis found that most CMV-associated TCR beta chains appeared HLA-restricted, with HLA associations seemingly driven largely by CMV exposure. While some public TCRs were present in many individuals, most TCR sequences turned up only very rarely across donors. The study listed 150 to 200 TCR beta chains as associated with cytomegalovirus. V-gene and J-gene trimming of TCR beta chains was associated with a missense DCLRE1C variant in a later genetic analysis, and the association was replicated in an independent cohort. In this cohort, only TCR beta chains were sequenced, and detectable features were limited by the absence of alpha or paired-chain data. In a later analysis, the rate of TCR association differed among HLA loci, with DRB1 alleles having the most associated TCRs and HLA-C alleles having the fewest. Because counts were too low, seventeen rarely observed V segments, including chromosome 9 orphons, were excluded from the earlier analysis of 500 to 700 of the donors. In vitro tests confirmed that three of the cytomegalovirus-associated TCR beta chains recognize cytomegalovirus antigens. According to a later genetic analysis, donors in an Asian-associated ancestry cluster had fewer N-insertions in productive TCRs than the approximately 710-donor mean. Broadly in line with IMGT annotations, most TCR beta V segments showed up in productive rearrangements about 87% or about 30% of the time in an earlier analysis of under 700 of the donors. Correlated functional status among segregating V segments might be attributable to linkage disequilibrium, but an unknown experimental factor could not be ruled out. Presence/absence analyses assumed roughly uniform sequencing depth across donors, an assumption that may not hold. The authors suggested that the approach could potentially be generalized to other disease states and immunological phenotypes. A cluster of highly shared sequence variants was judged likely to represent a technical artifact of the sequencing pipeline. The classifier was reported to diagnose cytomegalovirus status with high specificity and sensitivity in both the original and validation cohorts. Strong co-occurrence of HLA alleles, especially DR and DQ, made assigning TCR associations to individual alleles difficult. According to a later analysis, parvovirus B19, influenza, CMV and Epstein-Barr virus appeared linked to several top co-occurrence clusters. Because HLA typing was missing for some donors at each locus, association tests included only the typed subset. Specific HLA alleles were associated with around 18,000 TCR beta sequences at a false discovery rate of 0.05 in a later analysis. A further reported finding was that TCR beta sequences accurately predicted the HLA-A and HLA-B alleles for most subjects in the first cohort. The 87-base-pair reads could not distinguish some IMGT-functional V segments, including TRBV6-2 and TRBV6-3, so those segments were excluded.

V and J are truncated by 6 bases and 11 bases respectively, leaving an intervening sequence of 16 bases. CDR1 and CDR2 are drawn from the germline V gene: KGHSH, LQKENI. The CDR3 sequence holds 12 residues, the cysteine and phenylalanine included. The CDR3 DNA has 36 bases and is translated from base 1. The sequence came from a man aged 40-50 years in good health and CMV-seronegative. The chain couples TRBV18 to TRBJ2-5; matching of 6 bases hints at TRBD1 as the D gene. Sequenced input: PBMCs. The CDR3 amino acid sequence is: CASSGQRGEQYF. The DNA is TGTGCCAGCTCCGGACAGAGGGGTGAGCAGTACTTC.